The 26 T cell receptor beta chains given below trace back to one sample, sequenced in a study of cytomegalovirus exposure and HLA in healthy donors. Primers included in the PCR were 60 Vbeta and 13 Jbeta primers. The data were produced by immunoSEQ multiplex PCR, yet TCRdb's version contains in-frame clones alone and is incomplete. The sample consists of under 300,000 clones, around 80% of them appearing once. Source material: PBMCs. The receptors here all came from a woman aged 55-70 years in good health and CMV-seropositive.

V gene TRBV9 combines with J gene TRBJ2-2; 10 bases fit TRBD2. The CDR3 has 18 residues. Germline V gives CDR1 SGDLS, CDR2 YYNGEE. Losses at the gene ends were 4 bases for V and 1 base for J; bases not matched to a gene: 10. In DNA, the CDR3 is TGTGCCAGCAGCACCAGGGGTGGGACTAGCGAGAACACCGGGGAGCTGTTTTTT. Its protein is CASSTRGGTSENTGELFF.

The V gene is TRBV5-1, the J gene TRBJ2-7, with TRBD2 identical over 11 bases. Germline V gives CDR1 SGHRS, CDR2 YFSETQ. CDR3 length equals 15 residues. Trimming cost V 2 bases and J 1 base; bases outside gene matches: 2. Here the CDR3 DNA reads TGCGCCAGCAGCTTAGGGACTAGCGGTTCCTACGAGCAGTACTTC. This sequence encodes CASSLGTSGSYEQYF.

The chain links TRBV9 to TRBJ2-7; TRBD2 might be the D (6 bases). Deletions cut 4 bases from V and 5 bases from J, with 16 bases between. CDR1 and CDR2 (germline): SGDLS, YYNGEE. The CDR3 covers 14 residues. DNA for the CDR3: TGTGCCAGCAGCCCCTCTCCCGGGAGTCACGAGCAGTACTTC. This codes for CASSPSPGSHEQYF.

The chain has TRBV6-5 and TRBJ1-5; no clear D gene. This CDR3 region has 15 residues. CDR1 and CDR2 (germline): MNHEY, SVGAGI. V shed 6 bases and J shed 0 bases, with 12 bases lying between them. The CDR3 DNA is TGTGCCAGCAGAAGAGGCGATAATAGCAATCAGCCCCAGCATTTT. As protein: CASRRGDNSNQPQHF.

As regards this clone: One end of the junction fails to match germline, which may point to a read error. This CDR3 is CASSGYAGEDPDTQCF. CDR3 nucleotide sequence: TGCGCCAGCAGTGGATACGCGGGAGAGGACCCAGATACGCAGTGTTTT. This chain joins TRBV10-1 and TRBJ2-3; the match to TRBD2 covers 7 bases. Germline V lookup: CDR1 WNHNN, CDR2 SYGVQD (reference sequence). The CDR3 totals 16 residues.

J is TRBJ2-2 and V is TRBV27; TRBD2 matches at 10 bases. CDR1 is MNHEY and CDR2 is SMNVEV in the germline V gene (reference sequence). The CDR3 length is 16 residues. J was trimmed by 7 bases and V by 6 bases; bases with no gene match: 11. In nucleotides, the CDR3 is TGTGCCAGCAGCCCGGTGGCTAGCGGGAGAGGCGGGGAGCTGTTTTTT. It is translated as CASSPVASGRGGELFF.

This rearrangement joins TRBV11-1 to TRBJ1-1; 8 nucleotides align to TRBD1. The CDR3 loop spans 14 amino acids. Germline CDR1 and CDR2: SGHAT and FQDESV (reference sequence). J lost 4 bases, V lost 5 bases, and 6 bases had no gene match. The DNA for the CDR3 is TGTGCCAGCAGCATCAGGGGGCAGGTCACTGAAGCTTTCTTT. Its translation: CASSIRGQVTEAFF.

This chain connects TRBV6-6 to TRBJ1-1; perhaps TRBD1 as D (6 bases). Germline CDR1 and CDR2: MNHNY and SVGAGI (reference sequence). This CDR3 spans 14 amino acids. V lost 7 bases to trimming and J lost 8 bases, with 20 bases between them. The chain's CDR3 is CASTGQISLAEAFF. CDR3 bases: TGTGCCAGCACCGGACAGATCTCTCTCGCGGAAGCTTTCTTT.

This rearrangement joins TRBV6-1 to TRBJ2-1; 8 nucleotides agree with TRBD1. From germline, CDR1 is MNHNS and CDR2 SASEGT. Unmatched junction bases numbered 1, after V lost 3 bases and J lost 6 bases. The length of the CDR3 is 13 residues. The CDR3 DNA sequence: TGTGCCAGCAGTGAGACAGGGGCCAATGAGCAGTTCTTC. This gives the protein CASSETGANEQFF.

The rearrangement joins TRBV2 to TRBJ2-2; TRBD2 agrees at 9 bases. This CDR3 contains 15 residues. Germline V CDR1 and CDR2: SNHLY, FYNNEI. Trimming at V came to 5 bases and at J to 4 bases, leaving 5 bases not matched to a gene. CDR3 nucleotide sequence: TGTGCCAGCAGTACATTAGCGGGAGTCACCGGGGAGCTGTTTTTT. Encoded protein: CASSTLAGVTGELFF.

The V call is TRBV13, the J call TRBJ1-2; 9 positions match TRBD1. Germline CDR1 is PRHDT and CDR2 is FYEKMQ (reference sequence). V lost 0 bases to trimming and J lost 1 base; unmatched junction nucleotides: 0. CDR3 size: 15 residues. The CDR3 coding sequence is TGTGCCAGCAGCTTAGGGGACAGGGGTAACTATGGCTACACCTTC. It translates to CASSLGDRGNYGYTF.

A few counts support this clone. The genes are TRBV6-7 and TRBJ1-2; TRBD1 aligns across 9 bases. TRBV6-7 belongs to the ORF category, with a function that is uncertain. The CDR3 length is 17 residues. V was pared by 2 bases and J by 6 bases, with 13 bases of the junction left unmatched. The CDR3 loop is CASSYQGFWDRENGYTF. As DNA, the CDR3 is TGTGCCAGCAGTTACCAGGGGTTTTGGGACAGGGAGAATGGCTACACCTTC.

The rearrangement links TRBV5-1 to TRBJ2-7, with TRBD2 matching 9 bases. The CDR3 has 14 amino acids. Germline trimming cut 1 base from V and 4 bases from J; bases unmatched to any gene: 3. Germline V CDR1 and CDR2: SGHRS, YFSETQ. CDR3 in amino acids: CASSLTSGQYEQYF. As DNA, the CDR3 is TGCGCCAGCAGCTTGACTAGCGGGCAATACGAGCAGTACTTC.

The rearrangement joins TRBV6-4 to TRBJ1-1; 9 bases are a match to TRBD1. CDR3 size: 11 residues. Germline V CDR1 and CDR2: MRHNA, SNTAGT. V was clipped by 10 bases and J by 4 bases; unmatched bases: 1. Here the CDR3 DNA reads TGTGCCATGACAGGGGGCACTGAAGCTTTCTTT. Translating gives CAMTGGTEAFF.

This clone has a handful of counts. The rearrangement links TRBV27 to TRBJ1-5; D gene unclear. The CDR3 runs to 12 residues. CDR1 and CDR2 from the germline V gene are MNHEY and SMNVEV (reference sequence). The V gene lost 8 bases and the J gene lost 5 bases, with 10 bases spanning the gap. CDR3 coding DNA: TGTGCCAGCGGACGCGGGGATCAGCCCCAGCATTTT. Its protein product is CASGRGDQPQHF.

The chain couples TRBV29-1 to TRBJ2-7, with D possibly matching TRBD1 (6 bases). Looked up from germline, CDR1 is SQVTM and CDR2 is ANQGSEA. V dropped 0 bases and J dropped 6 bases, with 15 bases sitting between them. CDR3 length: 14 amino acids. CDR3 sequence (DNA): TGCAGCGTTGAAGATAAAGGTCAGGGGCCCGAGCAGTACTTC. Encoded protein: CSVEDKGQGPEQYF.

The CDR3 bases are TGCGCCAGCAGCTTGGGACAGGCCGATCAGCCCCAGCATTTT. Its protein is CASSLGQADQPQHF. This rearrangement joins TRBV5-1 to TRBJ1-5; TRBD1 is a possible D gene (6 bases). Germline CDR1 reads SGHRS; CDR2 reads YFSETQ. The CDR3 length is 14 residues. Trimming pared 0 bases from V and 5 bases from J, leaving 9 bases between. The whole variable domain, remainder taken from reference TRBV5-1 and TRBJ1-5, is KAGVTQTPRYLIKTRGQQVTLSCSPISGHRSVSWYQQTPGQGLQFLFEYFSETQRNKGNFPGRFSGRQFSNSRSEMNVSTLELGDSALYLCASSLGQADQPQHFGDGTRLSIL.

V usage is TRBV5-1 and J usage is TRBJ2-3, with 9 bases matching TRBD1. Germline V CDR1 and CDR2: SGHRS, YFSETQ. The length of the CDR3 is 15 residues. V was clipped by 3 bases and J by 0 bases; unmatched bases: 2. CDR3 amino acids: CASSYRGRSTDTQYF. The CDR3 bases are TGCGCCAGCAGCTACAGGGGGCGAAGCACAGATACGCAGTATTTT.

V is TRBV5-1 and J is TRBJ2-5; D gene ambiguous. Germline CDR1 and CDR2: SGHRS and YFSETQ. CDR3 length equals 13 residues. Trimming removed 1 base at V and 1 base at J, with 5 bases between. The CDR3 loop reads CASSLPSQETQYF. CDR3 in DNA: TGCGCCAGCAGCTTGCCTTCCCAAGAGACCCAGTACTTC.

The chain's CDR3 is CASRKWTESRDQPQHF. The CDR3 nucleotides are TGTGCCAGCAGGAAATGGACAGAATCGCGAGATCAGCCCCAGCATTTT. The rearrangement uses TRBV5-4 and TRBJ1-5, with TRBD1 as a possible D gene (6 bases). CDR3 length: 16 amino acids. The germline gives CDR1 SGHNT, CDR2 YYREEE (reference sequence). V lost 5 bases and J 5 bases, leaving 20 bases between the germline ends.

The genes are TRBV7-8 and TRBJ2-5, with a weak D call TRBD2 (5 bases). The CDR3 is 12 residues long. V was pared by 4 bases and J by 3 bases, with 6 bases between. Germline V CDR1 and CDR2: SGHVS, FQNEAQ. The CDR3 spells CASSSGKETQYF. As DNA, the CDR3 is TGTGCCAGCAGCTCCGGGAAAGAGACCCAGTACTTC.

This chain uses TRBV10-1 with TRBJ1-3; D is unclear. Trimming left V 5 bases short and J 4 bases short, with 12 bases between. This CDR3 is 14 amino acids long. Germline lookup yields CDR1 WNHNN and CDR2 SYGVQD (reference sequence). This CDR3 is CASSKGIAGNTIYF. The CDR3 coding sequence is TGCGCCAGCAGTAAAGGGATAGCGGGAAACACCATATATTTT.

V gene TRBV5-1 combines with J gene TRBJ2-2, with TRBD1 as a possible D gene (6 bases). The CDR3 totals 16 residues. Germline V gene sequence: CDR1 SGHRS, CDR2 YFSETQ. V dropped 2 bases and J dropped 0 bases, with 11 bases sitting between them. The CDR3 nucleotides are TGCGCCAGCAGCTTCGCTGACAGGACGAACACCGGGGAGCTGTTTTTT. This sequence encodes CASSFADRTNTGELFF.

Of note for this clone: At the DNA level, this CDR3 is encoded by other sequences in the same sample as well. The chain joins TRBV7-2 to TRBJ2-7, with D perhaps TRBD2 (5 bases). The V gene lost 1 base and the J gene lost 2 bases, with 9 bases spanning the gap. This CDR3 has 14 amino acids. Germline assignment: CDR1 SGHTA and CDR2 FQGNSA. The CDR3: CASSLGGGPYEQYF. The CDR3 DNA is TGTGCCAGCAGCTTAGGTGGAGGCCCCTACGAGCAGTACTTC.

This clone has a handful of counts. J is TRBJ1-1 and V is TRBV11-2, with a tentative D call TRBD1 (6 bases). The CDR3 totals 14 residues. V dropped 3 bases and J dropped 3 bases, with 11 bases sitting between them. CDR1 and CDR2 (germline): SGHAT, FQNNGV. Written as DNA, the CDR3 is TGTGCCAGCAGCTTTTCCCCAGGGGACACTGAAGCTTTCTTT. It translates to CASSFSPGDTEAFF. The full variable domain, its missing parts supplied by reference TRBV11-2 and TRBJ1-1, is EAGVAQSPRYKIIEKRQSVAFWCNPISGHATLYWYQQILGQGPKLLIQFQNNGVVDDSQLPKDRFSAERLKGVDSTLKIQPAKLEDSAVYLCASSFSPGDTEAFFGQGTRLTVV.

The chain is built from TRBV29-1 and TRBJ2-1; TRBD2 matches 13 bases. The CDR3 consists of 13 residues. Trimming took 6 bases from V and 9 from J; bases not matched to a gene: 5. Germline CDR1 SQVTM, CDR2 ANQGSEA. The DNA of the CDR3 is TGCAGCGTCGGACTAGCGGGAGAACTTGAGCAGTTCTTC. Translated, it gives CSVGLAGELEQFF.